A selection of T cell receptor beta chains follows, all from one sample in a study of human T cells and chemical hapten exposure. From the RACE reads, TCRdb called clonotypes with MiXCR, one entry per CDR3 protein. The profile covers tens of thousands of distinct CDR3 sequences, with 14% appearing a single time and 4.6% taken by the ten largest. This sample comprised whole blood, obtained in connection with sensitization to the hapten diphenylcyclopropenone (DPC). The receptor source for this set is a woman aged 45-65 years with alopecia areata. Some clones in this sample may be carry-over from other donors' samples. CDR3s include the opening cysteine and the closing phenylalanine or tryptophan.

V gene | CDR3 protein
TRBV20-1 | CSANPGTSGSYEQFF
TRBV5-8 | CASSPGQRTNTGELFF
TRBV9 | CASSVLGTDTQYF
TRBV3-1 | CASSSTGGGGEAFF
TRBV20-1 | CSARELARDTGELFF
TRBV20-1 | CSAREQLANYGYTF
TRBV20-1 | CSARVGREQFF
TRBV2 | CASKSYSNQPQHF
TRBV11-2 | CASRLAGGDPYNEQFF
TRBV6-1 | CATSDQETQYF
TRBV12-3/TRBV12-4 | CASSPLPSSPLHF
TRBV19 | CASSMRRGGQGLQPQHF
TRBV3-1 | CASSQSGRNTYNEQFF
TRBV29-1 | CSVARASQNEQFF
TRBV2 | CASRMTVNNSPLHF
TRBV28 | CASRAGNIQYF
TRBV12-3/TRBV12-4 | CASSSFGRTEAGELFF